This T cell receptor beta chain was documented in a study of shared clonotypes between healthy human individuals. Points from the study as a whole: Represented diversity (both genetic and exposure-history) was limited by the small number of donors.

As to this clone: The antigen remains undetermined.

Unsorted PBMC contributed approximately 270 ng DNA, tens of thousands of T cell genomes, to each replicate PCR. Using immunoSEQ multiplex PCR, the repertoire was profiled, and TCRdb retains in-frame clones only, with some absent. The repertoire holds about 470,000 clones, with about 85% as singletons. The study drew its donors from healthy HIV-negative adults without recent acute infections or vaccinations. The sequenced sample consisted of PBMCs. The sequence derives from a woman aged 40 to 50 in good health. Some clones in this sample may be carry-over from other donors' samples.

CDR3 bases: TGTGCCAGTACCCACACCCGGGGGCGCATGGATACGCAGTATTTT. Protein product: CASTHTRGRMDTQYF. This chain connects TRBV19 to TRBJ2-3, with D perhaps matching TRBD1 or TRBD2 (6 bases each). This CDR3 has 15 amino acids. Trimming pared 7 bases from V and 6 bases from J, leaving 20 bases between. Germline CDR1 reads LNHDA; CDR2 reads SQIVND (reference sequence).